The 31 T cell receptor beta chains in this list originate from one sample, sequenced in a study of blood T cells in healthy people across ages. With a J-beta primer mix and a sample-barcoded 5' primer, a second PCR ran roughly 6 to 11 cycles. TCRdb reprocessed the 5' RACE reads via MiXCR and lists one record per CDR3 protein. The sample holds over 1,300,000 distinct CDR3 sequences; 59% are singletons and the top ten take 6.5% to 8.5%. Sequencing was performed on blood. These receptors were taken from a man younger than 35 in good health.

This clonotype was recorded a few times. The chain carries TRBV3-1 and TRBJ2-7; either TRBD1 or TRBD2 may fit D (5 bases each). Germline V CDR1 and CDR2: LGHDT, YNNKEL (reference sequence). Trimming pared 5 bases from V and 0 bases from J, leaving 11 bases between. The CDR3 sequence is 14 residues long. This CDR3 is CASSDSGNSYEQYF. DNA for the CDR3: TGTGCCAGCAGCGACAGCGGAAACTCCTACGAGCAGTACTTC.

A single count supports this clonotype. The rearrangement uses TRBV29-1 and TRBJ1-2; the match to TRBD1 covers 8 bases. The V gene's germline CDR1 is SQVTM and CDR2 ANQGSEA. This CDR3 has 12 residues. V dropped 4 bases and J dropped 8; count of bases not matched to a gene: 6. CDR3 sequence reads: CSVGGGTGGYTF. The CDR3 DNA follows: TGCAGCGTTGGGGGGGGGACAGGAGGCTACACCTTC. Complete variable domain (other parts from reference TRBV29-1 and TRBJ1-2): SAVISQKPSRDICQRGTSLTIQCQVDSQVTMMFWYRQQPGQSLTLIATANQGSEATYESGFVIDKFPISRPNLTFSTLTVSNMSPEDSSIYLCSVGGGTGGYTFGSGTRLTVV.

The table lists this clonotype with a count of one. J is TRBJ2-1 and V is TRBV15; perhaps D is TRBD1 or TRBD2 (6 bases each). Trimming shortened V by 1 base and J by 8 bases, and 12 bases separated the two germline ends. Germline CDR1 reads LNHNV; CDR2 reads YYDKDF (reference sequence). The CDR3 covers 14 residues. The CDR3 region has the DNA TGTGCCACCAGCAGAGGTGGAGGGGGGTATGAGCAGTTCTTC. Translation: CATSRGGGGYEQFF.

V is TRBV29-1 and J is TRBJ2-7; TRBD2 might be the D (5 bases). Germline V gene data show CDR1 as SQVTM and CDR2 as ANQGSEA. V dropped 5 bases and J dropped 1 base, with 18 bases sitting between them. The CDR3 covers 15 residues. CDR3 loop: CSVRLYRPQSYEQYF. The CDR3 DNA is TGCAGCGTTAGACTATATAGGCCCCAGTCCTACGAGCAGTACTTC.

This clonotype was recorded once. The CDR3 sequence is CASTLGTASYEQYF. The CDR3 nucleotides read TGTGCCAGCACCCTGGGGACAGCCTCCTACGAGCAGTACTTC. V is TRBV7-6 and J is TRBJ2-7, with 7 nucleotides matching TRBD1. The CDR3 is 14 residues long. CDR1 is SGHVS and CDR2 is FNYEAQ in the germline V gene. Unmatched junction bases numbered 6, after V lost 7 bases and J lost 0 bases.

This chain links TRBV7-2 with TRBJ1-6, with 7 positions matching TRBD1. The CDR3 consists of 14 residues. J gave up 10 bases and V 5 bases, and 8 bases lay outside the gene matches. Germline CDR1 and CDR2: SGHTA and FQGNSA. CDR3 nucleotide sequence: TGTGCCAGCAGCACCACAGGGGCTGGGTCACCCCTCCACTTT. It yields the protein CASSTTGAGSPLHF.

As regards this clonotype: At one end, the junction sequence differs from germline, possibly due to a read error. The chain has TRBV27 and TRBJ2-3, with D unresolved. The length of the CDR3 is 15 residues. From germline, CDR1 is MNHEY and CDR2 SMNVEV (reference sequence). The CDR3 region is CASSLSPLATDTQYF. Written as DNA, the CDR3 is TGTGCCAGCAGTCTATCACCTTTAGCTACAGATACGCAGTATTTT.

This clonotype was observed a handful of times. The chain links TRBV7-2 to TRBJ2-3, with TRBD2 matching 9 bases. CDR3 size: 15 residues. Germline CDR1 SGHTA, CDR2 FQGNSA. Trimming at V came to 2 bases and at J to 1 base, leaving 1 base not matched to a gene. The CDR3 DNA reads TGTGCCAGCAGCTTAATAGCGGGAGGCACAGATACGCAGTATTTT. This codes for CASSLIAGGTDTQYF.

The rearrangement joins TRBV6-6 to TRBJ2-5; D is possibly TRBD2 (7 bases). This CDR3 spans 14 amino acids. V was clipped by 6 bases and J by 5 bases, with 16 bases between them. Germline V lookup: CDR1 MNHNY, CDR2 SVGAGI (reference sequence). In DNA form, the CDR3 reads TGTGCCAGCAGCGAGGGGGGGGTCCGGGAGACCCAGTACTTC. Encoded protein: CASSEGGVRETQYF.

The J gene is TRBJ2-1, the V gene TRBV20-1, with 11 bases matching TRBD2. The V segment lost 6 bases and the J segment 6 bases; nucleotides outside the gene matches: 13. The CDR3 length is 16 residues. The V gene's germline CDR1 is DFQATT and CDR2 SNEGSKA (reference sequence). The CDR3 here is CSAPTSGEPGGNEQFF. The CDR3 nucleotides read TGCAGTGCCCCGACTAGCGGGGAGCCCGGGGGCAATGAGCAGTTCTTC.

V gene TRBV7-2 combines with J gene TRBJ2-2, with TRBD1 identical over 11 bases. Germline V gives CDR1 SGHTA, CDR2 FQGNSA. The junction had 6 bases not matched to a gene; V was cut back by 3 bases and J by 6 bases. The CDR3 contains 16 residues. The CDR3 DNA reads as TGTGCCAGCAGCTTGTGGACAGGGGGCGCCCCCGGGGAGCTGTTTTTT. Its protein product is CASSLWTGGAPGELFF.

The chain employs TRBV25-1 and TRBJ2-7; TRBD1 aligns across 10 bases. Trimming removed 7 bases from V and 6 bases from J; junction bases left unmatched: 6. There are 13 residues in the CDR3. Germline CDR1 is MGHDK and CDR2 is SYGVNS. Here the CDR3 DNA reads TGTGCCAGCACAGACAGGGGGCGAAGCGAGCAGTACTTC. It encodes CASTDRGRSEQYF.

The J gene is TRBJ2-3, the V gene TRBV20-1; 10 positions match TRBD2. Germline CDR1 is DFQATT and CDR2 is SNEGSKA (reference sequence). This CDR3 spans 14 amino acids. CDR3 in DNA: TGCAGCGCCTGGACTAGCGGAATCACAGATACGCAGTATTTT. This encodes CSAWTSGITDTQYF.

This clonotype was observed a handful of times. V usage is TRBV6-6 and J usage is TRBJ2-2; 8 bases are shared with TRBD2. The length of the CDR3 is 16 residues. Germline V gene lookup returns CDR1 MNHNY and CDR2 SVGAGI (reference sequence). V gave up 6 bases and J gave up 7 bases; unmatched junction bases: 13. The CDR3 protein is CASSPVDSGDNGELFF. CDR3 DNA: TGTGCCAGCAGCCCCGTTGATAGCGGGGATAACGGGGAGCTGTTTTTT.

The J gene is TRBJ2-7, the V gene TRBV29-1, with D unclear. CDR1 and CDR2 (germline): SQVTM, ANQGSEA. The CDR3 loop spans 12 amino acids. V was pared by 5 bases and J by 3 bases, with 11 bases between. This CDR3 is CSVSGPFYEQYF. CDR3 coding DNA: TGCAGCGTTTCAGGCCCCTTCTACGAGCAGTACTTC.

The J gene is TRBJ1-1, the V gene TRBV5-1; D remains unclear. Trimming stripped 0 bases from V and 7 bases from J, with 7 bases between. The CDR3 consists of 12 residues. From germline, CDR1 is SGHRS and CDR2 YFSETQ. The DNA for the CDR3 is TGCGCCAGCAGCTTGGAGGCAAATGAAGCTTTCTTT. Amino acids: CASSLEANEAFF.

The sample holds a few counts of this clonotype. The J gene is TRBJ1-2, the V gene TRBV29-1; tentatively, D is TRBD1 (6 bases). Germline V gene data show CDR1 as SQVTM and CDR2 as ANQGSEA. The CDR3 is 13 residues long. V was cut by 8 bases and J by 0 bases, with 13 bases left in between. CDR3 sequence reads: CSTGTQSNYGYTF. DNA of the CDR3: TGCAGCACAGGGACCCAATCTAACTATGGCTACACCTTC.

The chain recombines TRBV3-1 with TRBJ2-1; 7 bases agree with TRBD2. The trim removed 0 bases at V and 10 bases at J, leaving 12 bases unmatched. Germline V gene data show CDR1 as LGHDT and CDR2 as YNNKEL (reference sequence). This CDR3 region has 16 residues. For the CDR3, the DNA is TGTGCCAGCAGCCAAGAGTTTGCGGGAGTGGGGAGGGAGCAGTTCTTC. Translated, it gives CASSQEFAGVGREQFF.

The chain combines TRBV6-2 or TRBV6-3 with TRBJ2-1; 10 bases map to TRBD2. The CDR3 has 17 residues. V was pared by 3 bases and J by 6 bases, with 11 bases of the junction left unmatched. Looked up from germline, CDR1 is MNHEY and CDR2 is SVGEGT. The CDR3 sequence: CASSYSDPSGGANEQFF. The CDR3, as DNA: TGTGCCAGCAGTTATTCGGACCCGAGCGGGGGGGCCAATGAGCAGTTCTTC.

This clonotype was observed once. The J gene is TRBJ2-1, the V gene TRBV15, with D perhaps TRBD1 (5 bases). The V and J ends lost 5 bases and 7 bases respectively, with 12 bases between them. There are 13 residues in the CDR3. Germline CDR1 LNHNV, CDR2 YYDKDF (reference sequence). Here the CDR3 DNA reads TGTGCCACCAGCGGGGTAGCAGGGAATGAGCAGTTCTTC. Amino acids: CATSGVAGNEQFF.

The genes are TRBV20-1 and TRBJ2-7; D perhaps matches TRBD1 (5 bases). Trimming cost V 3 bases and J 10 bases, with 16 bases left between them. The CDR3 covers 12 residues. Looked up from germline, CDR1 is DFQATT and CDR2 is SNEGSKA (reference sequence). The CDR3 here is CSASPSPGIQYF. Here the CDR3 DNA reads TGCAGTGCTAGCCCCTCCCCAGGGATTCAGTACTTC.

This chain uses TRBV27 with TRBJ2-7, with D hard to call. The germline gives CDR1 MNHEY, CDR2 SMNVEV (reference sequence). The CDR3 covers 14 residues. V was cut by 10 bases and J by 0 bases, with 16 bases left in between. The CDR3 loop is CATNTAPTSYEQYF. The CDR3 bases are TGTGCCACCAATACAGCACCAACCTCCTACGAGCAGTACTTC.

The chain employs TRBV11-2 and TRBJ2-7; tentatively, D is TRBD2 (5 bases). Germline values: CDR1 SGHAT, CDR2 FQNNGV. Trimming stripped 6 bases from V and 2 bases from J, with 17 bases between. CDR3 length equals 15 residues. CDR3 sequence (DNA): TGTGCCAGCAGTTATAGGACGGGGAGAACCTACGAGCAGTACTTC. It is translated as CASSYRTGRTYEQYF.

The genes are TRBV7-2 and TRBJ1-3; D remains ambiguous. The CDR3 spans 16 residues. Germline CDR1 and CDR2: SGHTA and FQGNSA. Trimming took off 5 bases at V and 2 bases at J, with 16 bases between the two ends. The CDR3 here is CASSLTSPRTGNTIYF. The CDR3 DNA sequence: TGTGCCAGCAGCCTCACTTCCCCCAGGACTGGAAACACCATATATTTT.

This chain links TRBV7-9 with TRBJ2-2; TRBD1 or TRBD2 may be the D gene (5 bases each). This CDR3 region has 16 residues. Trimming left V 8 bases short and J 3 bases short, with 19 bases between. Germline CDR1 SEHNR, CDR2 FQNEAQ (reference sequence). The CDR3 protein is CASGHRDGPHTGELFF. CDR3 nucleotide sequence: TGTGCCAGCGGCCACCGGGACGGACCACACACCGGGGAGCTGTTTTTT.

The CDR3 DNA reads TGTGCCATCAGTGAGTCACGGACAGGGGTCGGCTACACCTTC. The encoded protein is CAISESRTGVGYTF. The V call is TRBV10-3, the J call TRBJ1-2, with 9 bases lining up with TRBD1. The CDR3 runs to 14 residues. V gave up 0 bases and J gave up 8 bases; unmatched junction bases: 4. Germline CDR1 and CDR2: ENHRY and SYGVKD.

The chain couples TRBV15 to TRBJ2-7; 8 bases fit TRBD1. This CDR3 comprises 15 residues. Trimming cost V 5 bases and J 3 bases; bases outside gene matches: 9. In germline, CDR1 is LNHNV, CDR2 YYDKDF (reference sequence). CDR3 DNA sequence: TGTGCCACCAGCGAAACAGGGGGACGAATCTACGAGCAGTACTTC. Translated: CATSETGGRIYEQYF. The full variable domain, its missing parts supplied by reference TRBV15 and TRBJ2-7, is DAMVIQNPRYQVTQFGKPVTLSCSQTLNHNVMYWYQQKSSQAPKLLFHYYDKDFNNEADTPDNFQSRRPNTSFCFLDIRSPGLGDTAMYLCATSETGGRIYEQYFGPGTRLTVT.

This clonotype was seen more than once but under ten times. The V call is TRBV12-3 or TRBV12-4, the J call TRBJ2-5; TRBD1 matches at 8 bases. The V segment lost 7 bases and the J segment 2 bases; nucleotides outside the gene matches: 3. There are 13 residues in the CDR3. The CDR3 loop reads CASKGQAQETQYF. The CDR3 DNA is TGTGCCAGCAAGGGACAGGCTCAAGAGACCCAGTACTTC.

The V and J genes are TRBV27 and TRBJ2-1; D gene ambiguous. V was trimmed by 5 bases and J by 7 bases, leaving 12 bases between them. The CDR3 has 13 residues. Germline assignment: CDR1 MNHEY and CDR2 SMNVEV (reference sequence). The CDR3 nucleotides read TGTGCCAGCAGTCCTAATCACCCAAATGAGCAGTTCTTC. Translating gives CASSPNHPNEQFF.

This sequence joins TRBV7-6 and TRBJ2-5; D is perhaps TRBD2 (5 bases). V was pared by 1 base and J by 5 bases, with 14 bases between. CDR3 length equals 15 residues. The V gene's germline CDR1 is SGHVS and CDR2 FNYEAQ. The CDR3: CASSLVIASQETQYF. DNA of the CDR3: TGTGCCAGCAGCTTAGTTATCGCTAGCCAGGAGACCCAGTACTTC.

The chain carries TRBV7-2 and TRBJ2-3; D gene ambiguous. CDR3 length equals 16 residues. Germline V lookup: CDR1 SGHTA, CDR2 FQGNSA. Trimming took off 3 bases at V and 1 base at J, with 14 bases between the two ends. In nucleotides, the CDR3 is TGTGCCAGCAGCTTCCCCAGGATAGAAGGCACAGATACGCAGTATTTT. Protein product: CASSFPRIEGTDTQYF.